This T cell receptor beta chain emerged from a study of shared clonotypes between healthy human individuals. At the level of the study: The plates for each donor numbered three CD4 naive, three CD4 memory, two CD8 naive and one CD8 memory. Findings and caveats of the study: At large depth, rarefaction still showed sorted-subset sequencing to be incomplete.

A word on this clone: Its specificity is not known.

Profiled with immunoSEQ multiplex PCR; TCRdb holds only in-frame clones, not every one. The sample carries more than 2 million clones, roughly 94% recorded once. The CDR3 is 15 amino acids. Germline CDR1 is MDHEN and CDR2 is SYDVKM. Trimming stripped 2 bases from V and 4 bases from J, with 14 bases between. It was CD45RO-negative cells, positively selected for CCR7, that made up naive CD8 cells, with terminally differentiated effector memory CD45RA+ cells excluded. Sequenced sample: naive CD8+ T cells sorted from blood. The TCR originated in a young man in good health. The chain is built from TRBV28 and TRBJ1-2, with D perhaps TRBD1 (6 bases). The CDR3 coding sequence is TGTGCCAGCAGTTTAGACAGGCAACCCCTCTATGGCTACACCTTC. Amino acids: CASSLDRQPLYGYTF.